Each of the 28 T cell receptor beta chains below was sequenced from the same sample in a study of blood T cells in healthy people across ages (dated by TCRdb to between 2014 and 2017). Library generation was performed with 5' RACE. The instrument was an Illumina HiSeq 2500. A second PCR of roughly 6 to 11 cycles was run with a J-beta primer mix and a sample-barcoded 5' primer. Clones were called with MiXCR by TCRdb after fastp trimmed the public reads at Q25, and only in-frame beta chains were retained. Every CDR3 protein is listed once, alongside the most common genes and DNA of its rows. This sample lists roughly 830,000 distinct CDR3 sequences; roughly 60% were detected once. The ten biggest clones cover approximately 30% of the sample. Sequencing was carried out using blood. The receptors here all came from a man between 25 and 39 years old in good health.

J is TRBJ2-5 and V is TRBV24-1; D remains ambiguous. The CDR3 has 14 amino acids. Germline values: CDR1 KGHDR, CDR2 SFDVKD. The V end lost 4 bases, the J end lost 2 bases, and 10 bases lay between the germline ends. DNA of the CDR3: TGTGCCACCAGTGACAGGACCTTTCAAGAGACCCAGTACTTC. This gives the protein CATSDRTFQETQYF.

The chain employs TRBV15 and TRBJ2-3; TRBD1 matches at 8 bases. In germline, CDR1 is LNHNV, CDR2 YYDKDF (reference sequence). J was trimmed by 6 bases and V by 6 bases; bases with no gene match: 8. The CDR3 covers 14 residues. The CDR3 reads CATRPQGVGDTQYF. The CDR3 coding sequence is TGTGCCACCAGACCACAGGGGGTGGGGGATACGCAGTATTTT.

For this clonotype: One end of the junction is discordant with germline, which a read error may explain. The rearrangement joins TRBV5-1 to TRBJ2-1; a possible D gene is TRBD1 (5 bases). The CDR3 is 14 residues long. The germline V gene has CDR1 SGHRS and CDR2 YFSETQ. CDR3 amino acids: CASSSAQEYNVQFF. For the CDR3, the DNA is TGCGCCAGCAGCTCGGCACAGGAGTACAATGTGCAGTTCTTC.

The CDR3: CASSLFYGLYEQYF. The CDR3 coding sequence is TGTGCCAGCAGTTTATTTTACGGACTCTACGAGCAGTACTTC. The rearrangement joins TRBV27 to TRBJ2-7, with a tentative D call TRBD2 (5 bases). V shed 1 base and J shed 3 bases, with 10 bases lying between them. The CDR3 extends over 14 amino acids. Germline-derived CDR1 and CDR2 are MNHEY and SMNVEV (reference sequence).

J is TRBJ2-3 and V is TRBV5-1; D possibly corresponds to TRBD2 (6 bases). The CDR3 totals 14 residues. Germline loops: CDR1 SGHRS, CDR2 YFSETQ. The germline V and J ends were trimmed by 5 bases and 0 bases, with 10 bases remaining between them. CDR3 coding DNA: TGCGCCAGCAGAGGGACTGCTAGCACAGATACGCAGTATTTT. Translating gives CASRGTASTDTQYF. The full variable domain, completed using reference TRBV5-1 and TRBJ2-3, is KAGVTQTPRYLIKTRGQQVTLSCSPISGHRSVSWYQQTPGQGLQFLFEYFSETQRNKGNFPGRFSGRQFSNSRSEMNVSTLELGDSALYLCASRGTASTDTQYFGPGTRLTVL.

This clonotype was picked up a small number of times. The chain carries TRBV6-5 and TRBJ2-3; 7 positions match TRBD1. This CDR3 is 14 amino acids long. Trimming at V came to 0 bases and at J to 13 bases, leaving 10 bases not matched to a gene. CDR1 is MNHEY, CDR2 SVGAGI, per germline. In DNA form, the CDR3 reads TGTGCCAGCAGTTACTCGCCCACAGGGGAAGAAGAGTATTTT. Protein product: CASSYSPTGEEEYF.

The CDR3 bases are TGTGCCAGCAGCTTAGTTCCGGGGGGAGGGATCTATGGCTACACCTTC. Protein product: CASSLVPGGGIYGYTF. This chain joins TRBV7-2 and TRBJ1-2; a weak D match, TRBD1 (5 bases). Germline V gene sequence: CDR1 SGHTA, CDR2 FQGNSA. V gave up 1 base and J gave up 4 bases, with 16 bases separating them. This CDR3 spans 16 amino acids.

This clonotype came up a few times. V usage is TRBV7-9 and J usage is TRBJ1-2; D is ambiguous. Trimming took off 4 bases at V and 3 bases at J, with 12 bases between the two ends. The CDR3 extends over 14 amino acids. Germline V gene sequence: CDR1 SEHNR, CDR2 FQNEAQ (reference sequence). The CDR3 region has the DNA TGTGCCAGCAGCTCGACTCATCCCCACTATGGCTACACCTTC. Protein product: CASSSTHPHYGYTF.

The gene calls are TRBV30 and TRBJ1-1; D is perhaps TRBD1 (6 bases). Trimming removed 4 bases at V and 1 base at J, with 10 bases between. The CDR3 is made up of 13 amino acids. Germline V lookup: CDR1 GTSNPN, CDR2 SVGIG (reference sequence). This chain's CDR3 is CAWTATGNTEAFF. The DNA for the CDR3 is TGTGCCTGGACCGCGACAGGGAACACTGAAGCTTTCTTT. Variable domain in full (rest from reference TRBV30 and TRBJ1-1): SQTIHQWPATLVQPVGSPLSLECTVEGTSNPNLYWYRQAAGRGLQLLFYSVGIGQISSEVPQNLSASRPQDRQFILSSKKLLLSDSGFYLCAWTATGNTEAFFGQGTRLTVV.

In regard to this clonotype: This clone may be a read error of a much larger clone one base away. This chain connects TRBV9 to TRBJ2-5; possible D gene TRBD2, 7 bases. CDR3 length equals 16 residues. Germline-derived CDR1 and CDR2 are SGDLS and YYNGEE. The CDR3 loop is CATSVSAGDIVETQYF. DNA of the CDR3: TGTGCCACCAGCGTATCCGCGGGGGACATTGTAGAGACCCAGTACTTC.

V usage is TRBV6-2 or TRBV6-3 and J usage is TRBJ2-3; 9 nucleotides agree with TRBD1. This CDR3 comprises 15 residues. Germline V gives CDR1 MNHEY, CDR2 SVGEGT. The V and J ends lost 3 bases and 3 bases, in that order; junction bases with no gene match: 4. The CDR3 region is CASSYGQGWTDTQYF. CDR3 DNA: TGTGCCAGCAGTTATGGACAGGGGTGGACAGATACGCAGTATTTT.

The chain is built from TRBV20-1 and TRBJ2-1; the D gene is possibly TRBD2 (6 bases). The CDR3 consists of 15 residues. The V gene's germline CDR1 is DFQATT and CDR2 SNEGSKA (reference sequence). V lost 0 bases and J 3 bases, leaving 12 bases between the germline ends. The chain's CDR3 is CSAREPGLHYNEQFF. The CDR3 DNA reads TGCAGTGCTAGAGAACCGGGACTGCACTACAATGAGCAGTTCTTC.

The rearrangement joins TRBV5-1 to TRBJ2-7; D is uncertain. The J call could be wrong; TRBJ2-5 is a better fit for the DNA end. The CDR3 contains 18 residues. CDR1 and CDR2 from the germline V gene are SGHRS and YFSETQ. CDR3 coding DNA: TGCGCCAGCAGCTTGGTCTGGCGAAAGTCGACCCCCGAAGAGACCCAGTACTTC. Translating gives CASSLVWRKSTPEETQYF.

V and J are TRBV20-1 and TRBJ2-3; TRBD2 matches at 13 bases. Germline V gene lookup returns CDR1 DFQATT and CDR2 SNEGSKA (reference sequence). Trimming at V came to 2 bases and at J to 3 bases, leaving 5 bases not matched to a gene. CDR3 length: 16 amino acids. CDR3 DNA sequence: TGCAGTGCTAGACCCACTAGCGGGGGGGCGACAGATACGCAGTATTTT. Translation: CSARPTSGGATDTQYF.

This clonotype was picked up one time. This chain links TRBV25-1 with TRBJ2-1, with D perhaps TRBD2 (7 bases). Trimming shortened V by 4 bases and J by 1 base, and 14 bases separated the two germline ends. From germline, CDR1 is MGHDK and CDR2 SYGVNS. The CDR3 length is 16 residues. The CDR3 loop is CASSVGGRRSYNEQFF. CDR3 nucleotides: TGTGCCAGCAGTGTCGGGGGGCGCAGGTCCTACAATGAGCAGTTCTTC.

The CDR3 is CASSDGGGVEQYF. Here the CDR3 DNA reads TGTGCCAGCAGTGATGGGGGCGGAGTCGAGCAGTACTTC. This chain joins TRBV25-1 and TRBJ2-7; D might be TRBD1 (6 bases). Germline V gene data show CDR1 as MGHDK and CDR2 as SYGVNS. This CDR3 is 13 amino acids long. Trimming took off 3 bases at V and 6 bases at J, with 12 bases between the two ends.

This clonotype has only a few counts. The rearrangement uses TRBV5-1 and TRBJ1-6; D is unresolved. The CDR3 has 13 amino acids. Between the trimmed V and J ends, which lost 4 bases and 9 bases, there was a span of 11 bases. Per the germline V gene, CDR1 is SGHRS and CDR2 is YFSETQ. The CDR3 loop reads CASSNVGGSPLHF. The CDR3 bases are TGCGCCAGCAGCAATGTTGGTGGTTCACCCCTCCACTTT.

This chain links TRBV7-3 with TRBJ2-3, with D possibly TRBD2 on 6 matching bases. Germline lookup yields CDR1 SGHTA and CDR2 FQGTGA. Trimming left V 0 bases short and J 6 bases short, with 10 bases between. The CDR3 runs 14 residues. This CDR3 is CASSLTGGQDTQYF. The CDR3 DNA reads as TGTGCCAGCAGCTTAACGGGGGGTCAGGATACGCAGTATTTT.

The chain employs TRBV7-9 and TRBJ2-4; D gene unclear. Gene TRBJ2-5 matches the end of the DNA better, so the J call may be wrong. CDR3 length: 14 residues. The germline V gene encodes CDR1 SEHNR and CDR2 FQNEAQ (reference sequence). Written as DNA, the CDR3 is TGTGCCAGCAGCTTAGTATTTGAGTCGGAGACCCAGTACTTC. Translated, it gives CASSLVFESETQYF.

The sample holds one count of this clonotype. V gene TRBV7-3 combines with J gene TRBJ2-1; 10 positions agree with TRBD2. V lost 5 bases, J lost 5 bases, and 6 bases stayed unmatched. The length of the CDR3 is 15 residues. In germline, CDR1 is SGHTA, CDR2 FQGTGA. CDR3 sequence (DNA): TGTGCCAGCAGCCGAAGCGGGGGGGCGAACAATGAGCAGTTCTTC. It specifies CASSRSGGANNEQFF.

The CDR3: CAIDGGGPYNEQFF. CDR3 DNA: TGTGCCATCGATGGCGGGGGGCCTTACAATGAGCAGTTCTTC. The chain employs TRBV10-3 and TRBJ2-1; TRBD2 matches at 8 bases. Trimming at V came to 8 bases and at J to 4 bases, leaving 7 bases not matched to a gene. The CDR3 spans 14 residues. Germline V gives CDR1 ENHRY, CDR2 SYGVKD.

This clonotype has just one count. DNA of the CDR3: TGTGCCAGCAGGACTAGCGGGGACTACGAGCAGTACTTC. Translation: CASRTSGDYEQYF. V usage is TRBV2 and J usage is TRBJ2-7; TRBD2 aligns across 11 bases. V shed 6 bases, J shed 3 bases, and the junction held 1 base outside the gene matches. This CDR3 is built from 13 residues. Germline loops: CDR1 SNHLY, CDR2 FYNNEI.

J is TRBJ1-5 and V is TRBV5-1; unclear D gene. CDR1 is SGHRS and CDR2 is YFSETQ in the germline V gene. The V end lost 3 bases, the J end lost 0 bases, and 10 bases lay between the germline ends. The CDR3 totals 15 residues. For the CDR3, the DNA is TGCGCCAGCAGCTGGCGCAGAGATAGCAATCAGCCCCAGCATTTT. This sequence encodes CASSWRRDSNQPQHF.

This clonotype was recorded a few times. V usage is TRBV5-1 and J usage is TRBJ2-3; D is unresolved. Germline V lookup: CDR1 SGHRS, CDR2 YFSETQ. The V and J ends lost 4 bases and 2 bases respectively, with 14 bases between them. The CDR3 has 15 amino acids. The CDR3 loop is CASSTPKEFTDTQYF. CDR3 nucleotide sequence: TGCGCCAGCAGCACCCCAAAAGAGTTCACAGATACGCAGTATTTT.

CDR3 DNA: TGTGCCAGCTCCGACCGGGGAAACGTCCAAGAGACCCAGTACTTC. It yields the protein CASSDRGNVQETQYF. The V gene is TRBV16, the J gene TRBJ2-5, with TRBD2 as a possible D gene (5 bases). Germline CDR1 and CDR2: KGHSY and FQNENV. CDR3 size: 15 residues. V was clipped by 8 bases and J by 1 base, with 17 bases between them.

The V call is TRBV7-9, the J call TRBJ2-4, with D tentatively TRBD1 or TRBD2 (6 bases each). The J call may be faulty, since TRBJ2-7 better matches the DNA end. The CDR3 spans 16 residues. Germline V gives CDR1 SEHNR, CDR2 FQNEAQ (reference sequence). CDR3 nucleotide sequence: TGTGCCAGCAGCCCCCGGCCCGGGGGCCAATCCTACGAGCAGTACTTC. Translation gives CASSPRPGGQSYEQYF.

The V call is TRBV7-3, the J call TRBJ1-1; D gene uncertain. V was cut by 5 bases and J by 4 bases, with 11 bases left in between. CDR1 and CDR2 (germline): SGHTA, FQGTGA. The CDR3 contains 13 residues. CDR3 nucleotide sequence: TGTGCCAGCAGCCGGACCGACGGCACTGAAGCTTTCTTT. This encodes CASSRTDGTEAFF.

In this sample, this clonotype turned up a few times. The chain has TRBV29-1 and TRBJ2-6, with no clear D. The length of the CDR3 is 14 residues. Between the trimmed V and J ends, which lost 4 bases and 0 bases, there was a span of 7 bases. Looked up from germline, CDR1 is SQVTM and CDR2 is ANQGSEA. DNA for the CDR3: TGCAGCGTTGTATGGGTCTCTGGGGCCAACGTCCTGACTTTC. Translating it yields CSVVWVSGANVLTF.